The 27 T cell receptor beta chains below come from one sample, sequenced in a study of T cell repertoires in cytomegalovirus infection. TCRdb ran MiXCR on the reads and lists one entry per CDR3 protein. The sample shows roughly 200,000 distinct CDR3 sequences, 8.5% to 10% of them seen only once. Sequencing was done on a sample of PBMCs. These receptors all come from a human donor in good health (CMV status not recorded). Some clones in this sample may be carry-over from other donors' samples.

This clonotype was counted ten times or more. The gene calls are TRBV7-2 and TRBJ1-5; 10 bases agree with TRBD1. CDR1 and CDR2 from the germline V gene are SGHTA and FQGNSA. This CDR3 spans 15 amino acids. The J segment lost 5 bases and the V segment lost 1 base, leaving 2 bases of the junction unmatched. The CDR3 is CASSLDGTGDQPQHF. Written as DNA, the CDR3 is TGTGCCAGCAGCTTAGATGGGACAGGGGATCAGCCCCAGCATTTT.

This clonotype was seen many times. This chain links TRBV7-2 with TRBJ1-1; the D gene is possibly TRBD1 (5 bases). This CDR3 region has 14 residues. Germline-derived CDR1 and CDR2 are SGHTA and FQGNSA. Between the trimmed V and J ends, which lost 5 bases and 0 bases, there was a span of 10 bases. The CDR3 nucleotides read TGTGCCAGCAGCGTCCGGGGGATGAACACTGAAGCTTTCTTT. It encodes CASSVRGMNTEAFF.

The rearrangement uses TRBV14 and TRBJ1-1; D is unresolved. Trimming pared 1 base from V and 4 bases from J, leaving 13 bases between. Germline V gene data show CDR1 as SGHDN and CDR2 as FVKESK. The CDR3 has 15 residues. This CDR3 is CASSQGSLRTTEAFF. DNA for the CDR3: TGTGCCAGCAGCCAAGGCTCCCTTAGGACCACTGAAGCTTTCTTT.

Many counts were recorded for this clonotype. The chain employs TRBV7-8 and TRBJ2-6; 8 bases map to TRBD1. CDR1 and CDR2 from the germline V gene are SGHVS and FQNEAQ. V was pared by 8 bases and J by 4 bases, with 4 bases of the junction left unmatched. There are 14 residues in the CDR3. The CDR3 region has the DNA TGTGCCAGCGGACAGGGTACCGGGGCCAACGTCCTGACTTTC. Its translation is CASGQGTGANVLTF.

This chain uses TRBV12-3 or TRBV12-4 with TRBJ2-2; TRBD2 aligns across 13 bases. V trimming: 5 bases; J trimming: 0 bases; junction bases outside the gene matches: 6. The CDR3 is made up of 18 amino acids. This CDR3 reads CASSKGLAGTTNTGELFF. In DNA form, the CDR3 reads TGTGCCAGCAGTAAGGGACTAGCGGGGACCACGAACACCGGGGAGCTGTTTTTT.

This clonotype was seen repeatedly, ten times or more. The chain links TRBV7-9 to TRBJ2-7; no firm D call. The germline V gene has CDR1 SEHNR and CDR2 FQNEAQ (reference sequence). The V and J ends lost 6 bases and 5 bases respectively, with 17 bases between them. The CDR3 consists of 14 residues. CDR3 in amino acids: CASRFLGSSHEQYF. In nucleotides, the CDR3 is TGTGCCAGCAGGTTTCTGGGCAGCTCTCACGAGCAGTACTTC.

This clonotype has more than one count but fewer than ten. The genes are TRBV6-1 and TRBJ1-2, with unresolved D. The V gene's germline CDR1 is MNHNS and CDR2 SASEGT. Trimming removed 8 bases from V and 8 bases from J, with 12 bases in between. The CDR3 runs 11 residues. The CDR3 nucleotides read TGTGCCAGCCTCATAGTGGAGGGCTACACCTTC. Its translation: CASLIVEGYTF.

This clonotype has a count of ten or more. The genes are TRBV18 and TRBJ1-2; D uncertain. CDR1 KGHSH and CDR2 LQKENI come from the germline V gene. V gave up 0 bases and J gave up 2 bases, with 4 bases separating them. The CDR3 loop spans 13 amino acids. The CDR3 loop reads CASSPPENYGYTF. DNA for the CDR3: TGTGCCAGCTCACCACCGGAGAACTATGGCTACACCTTC.

This clonotype has a count of ten or more. This sequence joins TRBV7-6 and TRBJ2-6; D might be TRBD1 (6 bases). With 0 bases removed from V and 0 bases from J, the gap between germline ends came to 18 bases. The CDR3 sequence is 20 residues long. From germline, CDR1 is SGHVS and CDR2 FNYEAQ. CDR3 in amino acids: CASSLASGVSVSSGANVLTF. The CDR3 region has the DNA TGTGCCAGCAGCTTAGCGTCAGGGGTCAGCGTTAGCTCTGGGGCCAACGTCCTGACTTTC.

J is TRBJ2-3 and V is TRBV3-1; D is possibly TRBD2 (5 bases). The CDR3 contains 14 residues. V lost 3 bases to trimming and J lost 0 bases, with 7 bases between them. CDR1 and CDR2 from the germline V gene are LGHDT and YNNKEL (reference sequence). For the CDR3, the DNA is TGTGCCAGCAGCCAGACTATTAGCACAGATACGCAGTATTTT. Residues: CASSQTISTDTQYF.

This chain connects TRBV20-1 to TRBJ2-7; D tentatively reads TRBD1 or TRBD2 (5 bases each). The CDR3 runs to 16 residues. Trimming pared 2 bases from V and 2 bases from J, leaving 19 bases between. Per the germline V gene, CDR1 is DFQATT and CDR2 is SNEGSKA (reference sequence). The CDR3 nucleotides read TGCAGTGCTAGACCCACGGGGCGGGCATTTCCCTACGAGCAGTACTTC. It is translated as CSARPTGRAFPYEQYF.

At least ten counts were recorded for this clonotype. The gene calls are TRBV7-9 and TRBJ2-1; D is ambiguous. V shed 5 bases and J shed 8 bases, with 10 bases lying between them. Germline loops: CDR1 SEHNR, CDR2 FQNEAQ (reference sequence). This CDR3 is 12 amino acids long. The CDR3 sequence is CASSQGRDEQFF. The DNA for the CDR3 is TGTGCCAGCAGCCAAGGAAGGGATGAGCAGTTCTTC.

There are many counts of this clonotype. The chain has TRBV4-3 and TRBJ2-7; no definite D call. The CDR3 covers 14 residues. Germline CDR1 LGHNA, CDR2 YSLEER. V was trimmed by 0 bases and J by 3 bases, leaving 9 bases between them. CDR3 in amino acids: CASSQEPFYYEQYF. The CDR3 DNA sequence: TGCGCCAGCAGCCAAGAGCCCTTCTACTACGAGCAGTACTTC.

This clonotype has at least ten counts. The chain is built from TRBV28 and TRBJ2-7, with 9 bases fitting TRBD1. Per germline, CDR1 MDHEN and CDR2 SYDVKM. This CDR3 is built from 15 residues. Trimming cost V 2 bases and J 4 bases; bases outside gene matches: 6. As DNA, the CDR3 is TGTGCCAGCAGTTTAGGAGGCGGACAGGGGTACGAGCAGTACTTC. Its protein product is CASSLGGGQGYEQYF. Variable domain in full (rest from reference TRBV28 and TRBJ2-7): DVKVTQSSRYLVKRTGEKVFLECVQDMDHENMFWYRQDPGLGLRLIYFSYDVKMKEKGDIPEGYSVSREKKERFSLILESASTNQTSMYLCASSLGGGQGYEQYFGPGTRLTVT.

The V call is TRBV20-1, the J call TRBJ2-5; D is unclear. The CDR3 extends over 13 amino acids. The V end lost 0 bases, the J end lost 1 base, and 6 bases lay between the germline ends. Germline CDR1 DFQATT, CDR2 SNEGSKA (reference sequence). CDR3 loop: CSARDFSQETQYF. In nucleotides, the CDR3 is TGCAGTGCTAGAGATTTCAGCCAAGAGACCCAGTACTTC.

This clonotype has ten or more counts. CDR3 protein: CASSLAFQGQYF. CDR3 sequence (DNA): TGTGCCAGCAGCTTAGCCTTCCAGGGCCAGTACTTC. This chain uses TRBV7-8 with TRBJ2-7; TRBD1 might be the D (5 bases). The germline gives CDR1 SGHVS, CDR2 FQNEAQ. The CDR3 has 12 amino acids. Trimming took off 0 bases at V and 10 bases at J, with 10 bases between the two ends.

The chain couples TRBV20-1 to TRBJ2-7, with TRBD2 as a possible D gene (5 bases). The CDR3 contains 14 residues. V was pared by 4 bases and J by 0 bases, with 13 bases between. Germline CDR1 DFQATT, CDR2 SNEGSKA (reference sequence). DNA for the CDR3: TGCAGTGCTACTCGGGATGCGAGCTCCTACGAGCAGTACTTC. Encoded protein: CSATRDASSYEQYF.

This chain joins TRBV5-1 and TRBJ2-5, with 9 bases lining up with TRBD1. CDR3 length: 15 amino acids. V shed 0 bases, J shed 4 bases, and the junction held 4 bases outside the gene matches. Germline assignment: CDR1 SGHRS and CDR2 YFSETQ. CDR3 sequence: CASSLGDRESETQYF. The CDR3 DNA is TGCGCCAGCAGCTTGGGGGACAGGGAGTCAGAGACCCAGTACTTC.

The chain is built from TRBV20-1 and TRBJ2-7, with D perhaps TRBD2 (6 bases). The CDR3 contains 13 residues. The germline CDR1 and CDR2 sequences are DFQATT and SNEGSKA (reference sequence). Trimming pared 5 bases from V and 3 bases from J, leaving 14 bases between. The CDR3 spells CSALGTDYYEQYF. CDR3 nucleotide sequence: TGCAGTGCTCTAGGGACGGACTACTACGAGCAGTACTTC.

The chain recombines TRBV27 with TRBJ2-5; the match to TRBD2 covers 11 bases. The J segment lost 2 bases and the V segment lost 2 bases, leaving 10 bases of the junction unmatched. The germline V gene has CDR1 MNHEY and CDR2 SMNVEV (reference sequence). The CDR3 loop spans 18 amino acids. Written as DNA, the CDR3 is TGTGCCAGCAGTTTAAAGGCGGGACTAGCGGTTCCACAAGAGACCCAGTACTTC. Its protein product is CASSLKAGLAVPQETQYF.

This clonotype was observed a handful of times. The V gene is TRBV20-1, the J gene TRBJ2-7; TRBD2 matches at 11 bases. The trim removed 3 bases at V and 3 bases at J, leaving 7 bases unmatched. Germline CDR1 and CDR2: DFQATT and SNEGSKA (reference sequence). CDR3 size: 15 residues. This CDR3 is CSASERTSGYYEQYF. CDR3 nucleotide sequence: TGCAGTGCTAGTGAACGGACTAGCGGGTACTACGAGCAGTACTTC.

This clonotype was seen only a few times. J is TRBJ1-5 and V is TRBV5-8; 11 nucleotides match TRBD1. The CDR3 consists of 17 residues. Per germline, CDR1 SGHTS and CDR2 YDEGEE. V shed 3 bases, J shed 5 bases, and the junction held 10 bases outside the gene matches. The CDR3 nucleotides read TGTGCCAGCAGCTCGGGACAGGGGGTATTAAGGGATCAGCCCCAGCATTTT. It specifies CASSSGQGVLRDQPQHF.

There are many counts of this clonotype. The chain couples TRBV6-2 or TRBV6-3 to TRBJ2-7; 12 bases align to TRBD2. There are 15 residues in the CDR3. From germline, CDR1 is MNHEY and CDR2 SVGEGT. With V trimmed by 4 bases and J by 1 base, 2 bases remained unmatched. Written as DNA, the CDR3 is TGTGCCAGCAGTTCGACTAGCGGGAGTTCCTACGAGCAGTACTTC. Translation: CASSSTSGSSYEQYF.

This clonotype was counted ten times or more. The chain joins TRBV12-3 or TRBV12-4 to TRBJ1-5; TRBD1 matches at 9 bases. CDR3 length: 13 amino acids. V was pared by 0 bases and J by 14 bases, with 5 bases of the junction left unmatched. The DNA for the CDR3 is TGTGCCAGCAGTTTAGCACAGGGGGCAGGGAAGCATTTT. Its protein is CASSLAQGAGKHF.

This chain links TRBV14 with TRBJ2-7; D is undetermined. CDR1 SGHDN and CDR2 FVKESK come from the germline V gene. The CDR3 consists of 14 residues. Between the trimmed V and J ends, which lost 4 bases and 0 bases, there was a span of 10 bases. CDR3 sequence (DNA): TGTGCCAGCAGCCCCAGCCTCCACTCCTACGAGCAGTACTTC. Protein sequence: CASSPSLHSYEQYF.

Points on this clonotype: The junction departs from germline at one end; a sequencing error may be responsible. The genes are TRBV4-3 and TRBJ1-2, with no clear D. In germline, CDR1 is LGHNA, CDR2 YSLEER. This CDR3 is built from 14 residues. The CDR3 sequence is CASSQDRERYGYNF. The DNA for the CDR3 is TGCGCCAGCAGCCAAGATAGGGAGCGCTATGGGTACAACTTC.

The rearrangement uses TRBV19 and TRBJ1-1; D is possibly TRBD1 (5 bases). Looked up from germline, CDR1 is LNHDA and CDR2 is SQIVND (reference sequence). V lost 6 bases and J lost 6, with 14 bases in between. The CDR3 consists of 13 residues. CDR3 loop: CASSPGGISEAFF. The DNA of the CDR3 is TGTGCCAGTAGCCCCGGGGGAATCTCTGAAGCTTTCTTT.